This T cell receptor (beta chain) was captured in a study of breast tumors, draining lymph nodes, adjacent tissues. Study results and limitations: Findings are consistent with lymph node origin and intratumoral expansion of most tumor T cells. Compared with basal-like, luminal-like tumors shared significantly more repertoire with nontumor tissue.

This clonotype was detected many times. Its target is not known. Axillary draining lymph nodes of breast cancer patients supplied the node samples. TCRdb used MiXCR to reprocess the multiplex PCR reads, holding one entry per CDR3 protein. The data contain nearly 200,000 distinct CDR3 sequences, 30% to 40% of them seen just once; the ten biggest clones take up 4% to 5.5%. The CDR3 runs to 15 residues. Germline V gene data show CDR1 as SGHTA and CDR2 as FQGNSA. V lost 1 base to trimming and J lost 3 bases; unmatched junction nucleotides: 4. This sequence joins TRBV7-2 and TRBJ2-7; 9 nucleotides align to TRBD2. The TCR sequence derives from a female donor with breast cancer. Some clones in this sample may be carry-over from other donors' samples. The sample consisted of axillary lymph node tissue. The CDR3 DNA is TGTGCCAGCAGCTTAGGTGCGGGAGGGCTCTACGAGCAGTACTTC. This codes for CASSLGAGGLYEQYF.